These T cell receptor beta chains were read from a single sample in a study of regulatory T cells in long-lasting Graves disease. TCRdb redid the calling of the multiplex PCR reads with MiXCR, one entry per CDR3 protein. Among 350,000 to 500,000 distinct CDR3 sequences listed, around 20% were seen once. The starting material was peripheral blood mononuclear cells (PBMCs), obtained when the disease was refractory, from a patient treated with antithyroid drugs. The receptors come from a female donor with Graves disease. Each CDR3 is given with its conserved first and last residue. Each record gives: clone size, D gene, J gene, V gene, CDR3 protein, CDR3 DNA. A D gene is named only where the DNA matches it firmly. Clone size is given for some rows only: seen once, a few or many times, or a class if the clone is expanded.

>many|-|TRBJ2-7|TRBV15
CATSSPSRELHEQYF
TGTGCCACCAGCTCCCCGTCGAGGGAGCTCCACGAGCAGTACTTC
>few|-|TRBJ2-7|TRBV20-1
CSASPRATYEQYF
TGCAGTGCGTCTCCCAGGGCCACCTACGAGCAGTACTTC
>many|TRBD1|TRBJ2-7|TRBV12-3/TRBV12-4
CASSSPGQAYEQYF
TGTGCCAGCAGCTCTCCGGGACAGGCCTACGAGCAGTACTTC
>-|-|TRBJ2-7|TRBV27
CASSSGALYEQYF
TGTGCCAGCAGTTCCGGTGCGCTTTACGAGCAGTACTTC
>few|TRBD2|TRBJ2-5|TRBV15
CATSKEGSGTEETQYF
TGTGCCACCAGCAAAGAAGGGAGCGGGACTGAAGAGACCCAGTACTTC
>-|-|TRBJ1-6|TRBV15
CATSRDSGANSPLHF
TGTGCCACCAGCAGAGATTCGGGGGCTAATTCACCCCTCCACTTT
>many|-|TRBJ2-5|TRBV12-3/TRBV12-4
CASSLVLASETQYF
TGTGCCAGCAGTTTAGTTCTAGCGAGCGAGACCCAGTACTTC
>-|-|TRBJ2-1|TRBV7-9
CASSFLANEQFF
TGTGCCAGCAGCTTCTTGGCCAATGAGCAGTTCTTC
>many|-|TRBJ1-1|TRBV28
CASSSGPGQFNTEAFF
TGTGCCAGCAGCTCCGGCCCCGGGCAGTTTAACACTGAAGCTTTCTTT
>-|-|TRBJ2-6|TRBV6-1
CASSRLRSGESGANVLTF
TGTGCCAGCAGCAGACTAAGGTCAGGGGAATCCGGGGCCAACGTCCTGACTTTC
>few|-|TRBJ2-5|TRBV10-1
CASSTGSRETQYF
TGCGCCAGCAGTACAGGGTCCCGAGAGACCCAGTACTTC
>many|-|TRBJ1-4|TRBV28
CASSPTGINEKLFF
TGTGCCAGCAGCCCGACAGGAATTAATGAAAAACTGTTTTTT
>few|TRBD2|TRBJ2-2|TRBV6-1
CASPSGRARNTGELFF
TGTGCCAGCCCTAGCGGGAGGGCCCGGAACACCGGGGAGCTGTTTTTT
>-|TRBD1|TRBJ2-2|TRBV6-1
CASHSGGSTGELFF
TGTGCCAGCCACTCAGGGGGCAGCACCGGGGAGCTGTTTTTT
>-|TRBD1|TRBJ1-5|TRBV4-1
CASSQGRDSYQPQHF
TGCGCCAGCAGCCAAGGTCGGGACAGCTATCAGCCCCAGCATTTT